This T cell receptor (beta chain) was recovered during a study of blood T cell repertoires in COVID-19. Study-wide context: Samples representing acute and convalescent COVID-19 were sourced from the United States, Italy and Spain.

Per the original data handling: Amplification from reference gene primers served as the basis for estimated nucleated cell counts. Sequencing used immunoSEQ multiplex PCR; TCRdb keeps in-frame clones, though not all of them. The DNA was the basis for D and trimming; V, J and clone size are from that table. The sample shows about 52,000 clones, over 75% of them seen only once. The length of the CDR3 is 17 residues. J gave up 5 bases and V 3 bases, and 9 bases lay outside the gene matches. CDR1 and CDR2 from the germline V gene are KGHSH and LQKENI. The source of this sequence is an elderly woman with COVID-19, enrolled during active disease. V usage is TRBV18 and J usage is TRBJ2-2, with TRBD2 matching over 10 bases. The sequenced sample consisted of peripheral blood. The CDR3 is CASSPPPPGLATGELFF. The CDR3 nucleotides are TGTGCCAGCTCACCCCCTCCACCGGGACTAGCGACCGGGGAGCTGTTTTTT.